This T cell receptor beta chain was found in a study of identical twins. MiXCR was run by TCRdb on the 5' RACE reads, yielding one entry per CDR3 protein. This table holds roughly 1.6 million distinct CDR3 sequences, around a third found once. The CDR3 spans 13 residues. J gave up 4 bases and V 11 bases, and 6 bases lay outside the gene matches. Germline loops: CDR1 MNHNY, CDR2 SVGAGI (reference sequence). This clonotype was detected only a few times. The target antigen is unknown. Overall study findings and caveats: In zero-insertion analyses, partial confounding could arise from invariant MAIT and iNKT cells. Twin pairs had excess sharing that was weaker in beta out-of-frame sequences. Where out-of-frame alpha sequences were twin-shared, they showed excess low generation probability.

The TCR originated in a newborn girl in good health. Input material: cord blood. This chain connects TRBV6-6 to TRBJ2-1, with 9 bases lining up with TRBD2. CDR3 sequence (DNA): TGTGCCGGTACAACTAGCGGGTACAATGAGCAGTTCTTC. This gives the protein CAGTTSGYNEQFF.